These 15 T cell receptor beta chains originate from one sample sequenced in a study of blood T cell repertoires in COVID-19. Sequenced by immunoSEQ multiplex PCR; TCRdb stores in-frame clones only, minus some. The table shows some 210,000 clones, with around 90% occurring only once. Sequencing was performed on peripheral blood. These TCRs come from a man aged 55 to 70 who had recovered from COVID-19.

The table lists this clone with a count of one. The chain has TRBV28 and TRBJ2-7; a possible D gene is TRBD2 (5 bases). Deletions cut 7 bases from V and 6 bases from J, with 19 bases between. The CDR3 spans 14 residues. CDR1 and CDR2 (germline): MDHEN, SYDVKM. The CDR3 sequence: CASTPGRTRPEQYF. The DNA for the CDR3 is TGTGCCAGCACCCCAGGCCGGACTCGTCCCGAGCAGTACTTC. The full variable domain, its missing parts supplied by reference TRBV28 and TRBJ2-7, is DVKVTQSSRYLVKRTGEKVFLECVQDMDHENMFWYRQDPGLGLRLIYFSYDVKMKEKGDIPEGYSVSREKKERFSLILESASTNQTSMYLCASTPGRTRPEQYFGPGTRLTVT.

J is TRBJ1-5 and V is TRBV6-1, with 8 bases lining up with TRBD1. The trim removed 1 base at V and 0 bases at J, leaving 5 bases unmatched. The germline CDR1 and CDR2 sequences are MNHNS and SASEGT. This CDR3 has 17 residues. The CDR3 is CASSEGDRRYSNQPQHF. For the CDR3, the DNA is TGTGCCAGCAGTGAAGGGGACAGGCGATATAGCAATCAGCCCCAGCATTTT.

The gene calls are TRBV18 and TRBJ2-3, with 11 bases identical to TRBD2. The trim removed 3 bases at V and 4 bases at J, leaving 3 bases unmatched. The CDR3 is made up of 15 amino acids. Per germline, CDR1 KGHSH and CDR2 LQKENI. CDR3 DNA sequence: TGTGCCAGCTCACCGTCGGGACTAGCGGCAGATACGCAGTATTTT. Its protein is CASSPSGLAADTQYF. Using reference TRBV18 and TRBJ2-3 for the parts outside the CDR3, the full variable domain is NAGVMQNPRHLVRRRGQEARLRCSPMKGHSHVYWYRQLPEEGLKFMVYLQKENIIDESGMPKERFSAEFPKEGPSILRIQQVVRGDSAAYFCASSPSGLAADTQYFGPGTRLTVL.

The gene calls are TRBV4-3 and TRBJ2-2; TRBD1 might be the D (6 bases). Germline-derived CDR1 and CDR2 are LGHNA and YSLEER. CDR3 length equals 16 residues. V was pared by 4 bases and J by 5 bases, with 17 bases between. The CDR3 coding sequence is TGCGCCAGCAGCCCTCGGGCCCGAGGGGGTACCGGGGAGCTGTTTTTT. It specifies CASSPRARGGTGELFF.

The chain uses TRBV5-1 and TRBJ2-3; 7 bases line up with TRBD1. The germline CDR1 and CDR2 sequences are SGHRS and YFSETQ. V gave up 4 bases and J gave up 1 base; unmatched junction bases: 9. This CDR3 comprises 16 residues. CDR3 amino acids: CASSPGDRVGTDTQYF. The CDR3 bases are TGCGCCAGCAGCCCAGGAGACAGGGTGGGCACAGATACGCAGTATTTT.

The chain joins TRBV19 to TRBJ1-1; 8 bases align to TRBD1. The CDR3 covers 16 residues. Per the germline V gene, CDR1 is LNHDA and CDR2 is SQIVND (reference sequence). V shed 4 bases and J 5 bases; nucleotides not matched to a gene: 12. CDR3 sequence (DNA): TGTGCCAGTAGTACTCCCCGAGGACAGGGAAAAACTGAAGCTTTCTTT. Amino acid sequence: CASSTPRGQGKTEAFF.

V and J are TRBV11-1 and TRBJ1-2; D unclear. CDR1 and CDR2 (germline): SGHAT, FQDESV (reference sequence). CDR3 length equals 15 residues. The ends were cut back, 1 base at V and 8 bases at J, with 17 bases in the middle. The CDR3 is CASSLDSQRRGGYTF. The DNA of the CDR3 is TGTGCCAGCAGCTTAGATTCGCAGCGACGAGGGGGCTACACCTTC. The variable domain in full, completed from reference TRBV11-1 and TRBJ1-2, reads EAEVAQSPRYKITEKSQAVAFWCDPISGHATLYWYRQILGQGPELLVQFQDESVVDDSQLPKDRFSAERLKGVDSTLKIQPAELGDSAMYLCASSLDSQRRGGYTFGSGTRLTVV.

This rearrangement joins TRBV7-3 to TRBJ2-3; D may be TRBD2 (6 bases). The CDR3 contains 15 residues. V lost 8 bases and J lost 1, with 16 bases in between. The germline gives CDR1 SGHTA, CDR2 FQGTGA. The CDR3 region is CASAKGASGTDTQYF. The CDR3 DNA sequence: TGTGCCAGCGCCAAGGGAGCTAGCGGCACAGATACGCAGTATTTT.

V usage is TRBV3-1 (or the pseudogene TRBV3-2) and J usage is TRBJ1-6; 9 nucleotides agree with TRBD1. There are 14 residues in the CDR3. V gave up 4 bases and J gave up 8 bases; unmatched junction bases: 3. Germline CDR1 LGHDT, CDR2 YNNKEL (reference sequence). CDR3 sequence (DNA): TGTGCCAGCAGCCTGGGACAGGGATATTCACCCCTCCACTTT. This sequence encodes CASSLGQGYSPLHF.

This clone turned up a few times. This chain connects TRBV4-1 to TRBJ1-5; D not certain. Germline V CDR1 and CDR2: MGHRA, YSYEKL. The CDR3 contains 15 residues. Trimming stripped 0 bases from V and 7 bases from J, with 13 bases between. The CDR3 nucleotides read TGCGCCAGCAGCCAAGAGAAAGACGGGAGGCAGCCCCAGCATTTT. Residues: CASSQEKDGRQPQHF.

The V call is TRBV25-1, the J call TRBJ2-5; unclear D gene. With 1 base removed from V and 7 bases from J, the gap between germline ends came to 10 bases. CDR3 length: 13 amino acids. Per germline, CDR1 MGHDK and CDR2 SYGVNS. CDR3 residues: CASSESVTMTQYF. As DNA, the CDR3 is TGTGCCAGCAGTGAATCGGTGACAATGACCCAGTACTTC.

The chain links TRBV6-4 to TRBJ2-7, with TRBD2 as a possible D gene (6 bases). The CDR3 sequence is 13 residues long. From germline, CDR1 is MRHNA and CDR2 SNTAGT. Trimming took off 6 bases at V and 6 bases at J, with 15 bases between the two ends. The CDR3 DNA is TGTGCCAGCAGAGGACTACCTGGGGGCGAGCAGTACTTC. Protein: CASRGLPGGEQYF.

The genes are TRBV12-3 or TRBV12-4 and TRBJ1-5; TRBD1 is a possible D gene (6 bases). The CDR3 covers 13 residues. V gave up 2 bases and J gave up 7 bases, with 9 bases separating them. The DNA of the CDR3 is TGTGCCAGCAGTTTAACAGGGAGCCAGCCCCAGCATTTT. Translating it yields CASSLTGSQPQHF.

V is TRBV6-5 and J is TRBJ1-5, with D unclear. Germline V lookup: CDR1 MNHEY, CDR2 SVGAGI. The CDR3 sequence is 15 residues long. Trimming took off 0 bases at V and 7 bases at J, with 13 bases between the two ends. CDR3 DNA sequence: TGTGCCAGCAGTTACTCGAGGGAGGTAGGACAGCCCCAGCATTTT. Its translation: CASSYSREVGQPQHF.

The CDR3, as DNA: TGTGCCAGCCGAACAGGTCCCAGTGTGCAAGAGACCCAGTACTTC. Translation gives CASRTGPSVQETQYF. This chain uses TRBV5-5 with TRBJ2-5, with D possibly matching TRBD1 (5 bases). This CDR3 has 15 amino acids. V gave up 7 bases and J gave up 2 bases, with 18 bases separating them. Germline V gene sequence: CDR1 SGHKS, CDR2 YYEKEE (reference sequence).